This T cell receptor beta chain was sequenced for a study of T-cell reconstitution after alpha-beta-depleted transplantation in children. Unique molecular identifiers tagged the TCRbeta library. In TCRdb, the PCR reads were re-called with MiXCR into one record per CDR3 protein. The table lists 450,000 to 500,000 distinct CDR3 sequences, about an eighth of them singletons. This CDR3 is built from 12 residues. The germline V and J ends were trimmed by 7 bases and 8 bases, with 14 bases remaining between them. The sequences come from PBMCs from the stem cell graft donor, collected from the stem cell graft. The source of this sequence is a human donor who donated a stem cell graft to a child with combined immunodeficiency. The J gene is TRBJ1-1, the V gene TRBV12-3 or TRBV12-4; D is perhaps TRBD1 (6 bases). CDR3 bases: TGTGCCAGCAACGTAGGGGGATTCGAAGCTTTCTTT. It yields the protein CASNVGGFEAFF.